This T cell receptor (beta chain) was identified during a study of post-analysis software for immune sequencing data. Study observations and caveats: Normalized Chao1 diversity in multiple sclerosis patients fell significantly below that of controls. Compared with controls, patients had more of about five TRBV segments, including TRBV5-6, TRBV5-1 and TRBV20-1.

cDNA libraries of TCR beta carried unique molecular identifiers. Each CDR3 protein gets one entry after TCRdb re-called the PCR reads with MiXCR. The sample includes about 770,000 distinct CDR3 sequences, about 43% of them seen just once. A word on this clonotype: Antigen specificity is unknown.

This CDR3 is built from 13 residues. Trimming cost V 2 bases and J 3 bases, with 8 bases left between them. Germline V gives CDR1 MGHRA, CDR2 YSYEKL. Input material: blood. The receptor was isolated from a girl aged 10-17 years with multiple sclerosis. The rearrangement uses TRBV4-1 and TRBJ2-7; D ambiguous. CDR3 residues: CASSQTDFYEQYF. CDR3 DNA sequence: TGCGCCAGCAGCCAAACCGACTTCTACGAGCAGTACTTC.